This passage covers 21 T cell receptor beta chains from one sample sequenced in a study of blood T cell repertoires in COVID-19. TCRdb's copy holds only in-frame clones and misses some; the assay was immunoSEQ multiplex PCR. The sample lists fewer than 150,000 clones, about 82% occurring once. The sequenced material came from peripheral blood. All receptors derive from a man aged 45-65 years with acute or convalescent COVID-19.

V gene TRBV14 combines with J gene TRBJ1-2; 8 nucleotides agree with TRBD1. The CDR3 sequence is 13 residues long. Trimming removed 7 bases from V and 4 bases from J; junction bases left unmatched: 5. Germline lookup yields CDR1 SGHDN and CDR2 FVKESK. The CDR3 loop reads CASTPGQGYGYTF. In DNA, the CDR3 is TGTGCCAGCACCCCCGGACAGGGCTATGGCTACACCTTC.

The chain employs TRBV27 and TRBJ1-1; D is uncertain. The CDR3 is 14 amino acids. With 2 bases removed from V and 2 bases from J, the gap between germline ends came to 9 bases. From germline, CDR1 is MNHEY and CDR2 SMNVEV (reference sequence). DNA of the CDR3: TGTGCCAGCAGTTTAGGAGGGTATAACACTGAAGCTTTCTTT. Protein product: CASSLGGYNTEAFF.

This clone came up once. V gene TRBV9 combines with J gene TRBJ1-1, with D perhaps matching TRBD1 (6 bases). Germline V lookup: CDR1 SGDLS, CDR2 YYNGEE. V lost 3 bases, J lost 5 bases, and 17 bases lay in between. The CDR3 is 15 residues long. The chain's CDR3 is CASSEMIRGQTEAFF. CDR3 DNA: TGTGCCAGCAGCGAGATGATCCGAGGACAGACTGAAGCTTTCTTT.

The chain recombines TRBV19 with TRBJ1-5; D is ambiguous. In germline, CDR1 is LNHDA, CDR2 SQIVND (reference sequence). The CDR3 runs to 13 residues. V was pared by 8 bases and J by 1 base, with 9 bases between. The CDR3 nucleotides read TGTGCCAGTCGGGAGTGGAGCAATCAGCCCCAGCATTTT. Translating gives CASREWSNQPQHF.

The rearrangement uses TRBV5-1 and TRBJ2-7; TRBD1 matches at 9 bases. The CDR3 sequence is 16 residues long. V trimming: 4 bases; J trimming: 0 bases; junction bases outside the gene matches: 8. Germline CDR1 is SGHRS and CDR2 is YFSETQ. The CDR3 nucleotides read TGCGCCAGCAGCCTCCCGGACAGGGGAAGCTCCTACGAGCAGTACTTC. Translation gives CASSLPDRGSSYEQYF.

The chain combines TRBV19 with TRBJ1-5, with a weak D call TRBD1 (6 bases). V gave up 10 bases and J gave up 4 bases, with 14 bases separating them. The length of the CDR3 is 13 residues. Germline CDR1 is LNHDA and CDR2 is SQIVND (reference sequence). CDR3 DNA sequence: TGTGCCACCCGGGGGGCCGTGAATCAGCCCCAGCATTTT. Translating gives CATRGAVNQPQHF.

This rearrangement joins TRBV11-2 to TRBJ2-7; tentative D call: TRBD2 (5 bases). This CDR3 is 16 amino acids long. Trimming removed 1 base from V and 0 bases from J, with 13 bases in between. CDR1 is SGHAT and CDR2 is FQNNGV in the germline V gene. In nucleotides, the CDR3 is TGTGCCAGCAGCTTAGGGTCCGGACGGGACTCCTACGAGCAGTACTTC. It is translated as CASSLGSGRDSYEQYF.

This chain joins TRBV3-1 (or the pseudogene TRBV3-2) and TRBJ2-7; no firm D call. Germline V CDR1 and CDR2: LGHDT, YNNKEL (reference sequence). V lost 3 bases and J lost 3, with 9 bases in between. CDR3 length: 13 residues. As DNA, the CDR3 is TGTGCCAGCAGCCAGTCAGTGATCTACGAGCAGTACTTC. Translating it yields CASSQSVIYEQYF.

The J gene is TRBJ1-4, the V gene TRBV19, with unresolved D. Germline values: CDR1 LNHDA, CDR2 SQIVND (reference sequence). Trimming left V 5 bases short and J 7 bases short, with 14 bases between. The CDR3 has 14 residues. CDR3 sequence: CASSDPGRGEKLFF. CDR3 coding DNA: TGTGCCAGTAGTGACCCGGGCCGGGGTGAAAAACTGTTTTTT.

This rearrangement joins TRBV18 to TRBJ1-1, with a weak D call TRBD1 (5 bases). V lost 1 base and J 4 bases, leaving 7 bases between the germline ends. The germline CDR1 and CDR2 sequences are KGHSH and LQKENI. The CDR3 spans 13 residues. The CDR3 sequence: CASSPRGSTEAFF. The CDR3 DNA reads TGTGCCAGCTCACCACGGGGCAGCACTGAAGCTTTCTTT.

The chain has TRBV5-4 and TRBJ2-1, with 8 nucleotides matching TRBD2. CDR1 and CDR2 from the germline V gene are SGHNT and YYREEE (reference sequence). This CDR3 has 15 residues. Trimming took 1 base from V and 6 from J; bases not matched to a gene: 6. CDR3 residues: CASSLRPGGANEQFF. The CDR3 DNA sequence: TGTGCCAGCAGCTTGCGTCCGGGGGGGGCCAATGAGCAGTTCTTC.

There are a few counts of this clone. The chain is built from TRBV28 and TRBJ1-5, with a tentative D call TRBD1 (6 bases). This CDR3 region has 14 residues. The germline gives CDR1 MDHEN, CDR2 SYDVKM. V dropped 4 bases and J dropped 5 bases, with 12 bases sitting between them. The CDR3 spells CASSSDSWDQPQHF. The CDR3 nucleotides are TGTGCCAGCAGTTCGGACAGTTGGGATCAGCCCCAGCATTTT.

This sequence joins TRBV3-1 (or the pseudogene TRBV3-2) and TRBJ2-3; D gene ambiguous. This CDR3 spans 13 amino acids. V was pared by 0 bases and J by 4 bases, with 5 bases between. Germline-derived CDR1 and CDR2 are LGHDT and YNNKEL (reference sequence). CDR3 sequence (DNA): TGTGCCAGCAGCCAAGATGTCGCAGATACGCAGTATTTT. Translated: CASSQDVADTQYF.

The CDR3 region has the DNA TGTGCCACCTGCGGGCGTGGCGGGGCGGGGGGTGGCTACACCTTC. Translation gives CATCGRGGAGGGYTF. The rearrangement uses TRBV15 and TRBJ1-2, with D possibly TRBD1 on 5 matching bases. This CDR3 is built from 15 residues. The germline CDR1 and CDR2 sequences are LNHNV and YYDKDF (reference sequence). V lost 8 bases and J lost 7, with 23 bases in between.

The rearrangement uses TRBV3-1 (or the pseudogene TRBV3-2) and TRBJ2-1; D is unclear. Germline-derived CDR1 and CDR2 are LGHDT and YNNKEL (reference sequence). This CDR3 spans 12 amino acids. The V end lost 5 bases, the J end lost 12 bases, and 14 bases lay between the germline ends. CDR3 nucleotides: TGTGCCAGCAGCGAAAGTGGCAGAGGGCAGTTCTTC. It yields the protein CASSESGRGQFF.

The chain employs TRBV11-2 and TRBJ1-3, with D hard to call. CDR1 SGHAT and CDR2 FQNNGV come from the germline V gene. V dropped 5 bases and J dropped 2 bases, with 10 bases sitting between them. The CDR3 totals 14 residues. The CDR3 region is CASSRTDPGNTIYF. Here the CDR3 DNA reads TGTGCCAGCAGCCGAACAGATCCTGGAAACACCATATATTTT.

The V gene is TRBV5-4, the J gene TRBJ2-5, with D tentatively TRBD2 (5 bases). Trimming pared 0 bases from V and 4 bases from J, leaving 13 bases between. The V gene's germline CDR1 is SGHNT and CDR2 YYREEE (reference sequence). The CDR3 runs to 15 residues. The CDR3 sequence is CASSLASGRAETQYF. CDR3 in DNA: TGTGCCAGCAGCTTGGCAAGCGGAAGAGCAGAGACCCAGTACTTC.

The chain is built from TRBV6-1 and TRBJ1-2; a possible D gene is TRBD1 (6 bases). V was trimmed by 4 bases and J by 0 bases, leaving 9 bases between them. The CDR3 runs 14 residues. Germline loops: CDR1 MNHNS, CDR2 SASEGT. The CDR3 region has the DNA TGTGCCAGCAGTGGACAGGAGACTAACTATGGCTACACCTTC. Its protein is CASSGQETNYGYTF.

The J gene is TRBJ1-3, the V gene TRBV6-1; possible D gene TRBD1, 5 bases. Trimming pared 1 base from V and 7 bases from J, leaving 11 bases between. Germline V gene lookup returns CDR1 MNHNS and CDR2 SASEGT. The CDR3 covers 14 residues. The CDR3 nucleotides are TGTGCCAGCAGTGAAGGGGGGGAAACGAACACCATATATTTT. It yields the protein CASSEGGETNTIYF.

The V gene is TRBV7-2, the J gene TRBJ1-2, with no clear D. The V gene lost 1 base and the J gene lost 4 bases, with 10 bases spanning the gap. The CDR3 totals 14 residues. Looked up from germline, CDR1 is SGHTA and CDR2 is FQGNSA. CDR3 sequence reads: CASSLDVASYGYTF. The CDR3 coding sequence is TGTGCCAGCAGCTTAGATGTGGCCTCCTATGGCTACACCTTC.

The count of this clone is one. This chain links TRBV6-5 with TRBJ1-4, with D possibly matching TRBD1 (6 bases). The CDR3 contains 14 residues. V dropped 6 bases and J dropped 4 bases, with 12 bases sitting between them. Germline V gene lookup returns CDR1 MNHEY and CDR2 SVGAGI. DNA for the CDR3: TGTGCCAGCAGGTCACAGGGCGGTAATGAAAAACTGTTTTTT. This translates into CASRSQGGNEKLFF.